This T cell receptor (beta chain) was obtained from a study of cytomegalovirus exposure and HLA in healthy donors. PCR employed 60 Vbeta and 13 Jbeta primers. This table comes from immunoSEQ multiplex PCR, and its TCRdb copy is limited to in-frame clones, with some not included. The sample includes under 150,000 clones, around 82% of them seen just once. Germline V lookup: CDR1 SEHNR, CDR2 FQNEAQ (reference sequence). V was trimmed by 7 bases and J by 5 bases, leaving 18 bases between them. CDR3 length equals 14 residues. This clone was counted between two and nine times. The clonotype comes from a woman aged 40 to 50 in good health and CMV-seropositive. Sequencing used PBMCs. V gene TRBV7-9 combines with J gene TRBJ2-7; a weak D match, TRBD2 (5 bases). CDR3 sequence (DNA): TGTGCCAGCACCCTCTGGCGGGTAACGGACGAGCAGTACTTC. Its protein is CASTLWRVTDEQYF.